These T cell receptor beta chains were read from a single sample in a study of T-cell reconstitution after alpha-beta-depleted transplantation in children. In TCRdb, the PCR reads were re-called with MiXCR into one record per CDR3 protein. This table has approximately 980,000 distinct CDR3 sequences, about 29% appearing once. This material consisted of PBMCs, mostly from graft donor cells, taken 360 days after TCRalphabeta/CD19-depleted stem cell transplant. Every receptor here comes from a boy less than two years old who had a stem cell transplant for SCID, so the T cells may come from the graft donor. The CDR3 runs from the conserved cysteine through the conserved F or W. A D gene is named only where the DNA matches it firmly. For some rows the clone size is stated as once, few or many, or as a class when expanded; others skip it.

j_call	cdr3_length	clone_size	v_call	d_call	cdr3_aa	cdr3_nt
TRBJ2-1	18	.	TRBV5-1	TRBD2	CASSPLGLAGGFGNEQFF	TGCGCCAGCAGCCCGCTAGGACTAGCGGGGGGTTTTGGCAATGAGCAGTTCTTC
TRBJ2-1	15	.	TRBV6-1	TRBD1	CASTPGQGARNEQFF	TGTGCCAGCACTCCGGGACAGGGGGCAAGGAATGAGCAGTTCTTC
TRBJ1-1	12	.	TRBV29-1	TRBD1	CSVGQGVTEAFF	TGCAGCGTGGGACAGGGAGTAACTGAAGCTTTCTTT
TRBJ2-1	15	.	TRBV20-1	TRBD1	CSARGDRDRVDEQFF	TGCAGTGCTAGAGGGGATCGGGACAGGGTAGATGAGCAGTTCTTC
TRBJ2-1	17	.	TRBV13	TRBD2	CASRREMTSGRGNEQFF	TGTGCCAGCCGGAGGGAAATGACTAGCGGGAGAGGCAATGAGCAGTTCTTC
TRBJ2-3	13	.	TRBV25-1	.	CASAIGSTDTQYF	TGTGCCAGCGCAATAGGTAGCACAGATACGCAGTATTTT
TRBJ2-3	15	few	TRBV10-3	.	CAIRVGVGVTDTQYF	TGTGCCATCAGGGTAGGGGTGGGGGTCACAGATACGCAGTATTTT
TRBJ2-5	14	.	TRBV6-5	.	CASSFSGNGETQYF	TGTGCCAGCAGTTTTAGCGGAAACGGAGAGACCCAGTACTTC
TRBJ2-1	14	many	TRBV7-9	.	CASSEGLSYNEQFF	TGTGCCAGCAGCGAAGGGCTCTCCTACAATGAGCAGTTCTTC
TRBJ2-1	16	.	TRBV20-1	TRBD2	CCAREVAGGNYNEQFF	TGCTGTGCTAGAGAGGTAGCGGGGGGCAACTACAATGAGCAGTTCTTC
TRBJ2-1	12	.	TRBV12-3/TRBV12-4	.	CASSRVSWEQFF	TGTGCCAGCAGTCGAGTGAGCTGGGAGCAGTTCTTC
TRBJ2-7	15	few	TRBV6-1	TRBD2	CASSPLAGGTYEQYF	TGTGCCAGCAGTCCACTAGCGGGGGGGACCTACGAGCAGTACTTC
TRBJ2-5	14	.	TRBV19	.	CASSPGLVVETQYF	TGTGCCAGTAGCCCGGGACTCGTTGTCGAGACCCAGTACTTC
TRBJ1-2	13	few	TRBV18	.	CASSPSGRNGYTF	TGTGCCAGCTCACCAAGCGGGCGTAATGGCTACACCTTC
TRBJ1-2	10	.	TRBV29-1	.	CSVDRGGYTF	TGCAGCGTTGATCGGGGTGGCTACACCTTC
TRBJ2-7	15	few	TRBV15	TRBD1	CATSRTLRGIYEQYF	TGTGCCACCAGCAGGACCCTCAGGGGGATTTACGAGCAGTACTTC
TRBJ1-2	15	.	TRBV20-1	.	CSARETSGAFYGYTF	TGCAGTGCTAGAGAAACTAGCGGGGCTTTCTATGGCTACACCTTC
TRBJ2-1	14	.	TRBV5-1	.	CASTASPSYNEQFF	TGCGCCAGCACCGCCAGCCCCTCCTACAATGAGCAGTTCTTC
TRBJ2-1	12	.	TRBV20-1	.	CSAKSRTNEQFF	TGCAGTGCTAAATCGAGAACCAATGAGCAGTTCTTC
TRBJ2-3	15	.	TRBV7-2	TRBD2	CASSRGTSGGKAQYF	TGTGCCAGCAGCAGAGGGACTAGCGGCGGCAAAGCGCAGTATTTT
TRBJ2-1	16	few	TRBV25-1	.	CASSEWDASSYNEQFF	TGTGCCAGCAGTGAATGGGATGCCAGCTCCTACAATGAGCAGTTCTTC
TRBJ2-1	18	few	TRBV7-6	.	CASTVGKSGSSSYNEQFF	TGTGCCAGCACGGTTGGGAAGTCGGGATCGAGCTCCTACAATGAGCAGTTCTTC
TRBJ2-3	13	few	TRBV6-6	.	CASSHTRRDRQYF	TGTGCCAGCAGTCACACCAGAAGGGACCGGCAGTATTTT
TRBJ2-2	17	.	TRBV4-3	.	CASSQDPGSEGAGELFF	TGCGCCAGCAGCCAAGATCCGGGGTCCGAGGGGGCCGGGGAGCTGTTTTTT
TRBJ1-1	14	.	TRBV20-1	.	CSARSPFGGTEAFF	TGCAGTGCCCGCTCCCCTTTTGGGGGCACTGAAGCTTTCTTT
TRBJ2-3	11	few	TRBV18	.	CASSEKDTQYF	TGTGCCAGCTCAGAGAAGGATACGCAGTATTTT
TRBJ2-5	14	.	TRBV6-2/TRBV6-3	.	CASSLGAYQETQYF	TGTGCCAGCAGTTTAGGGGCATATCAAGAGACCCAGTACTTC
TRBJ2-5	15	.	TRBV18	TRBD1	CASSPRTGGGETQYF	TGTGCCAGCTCACCAAGGACAGGGGGCGGAGAGACCCAGTACTTC
TRBJ1-2	15	.	TRBV10-3	TRBD1	CAIRPALDRVDGYTF	TGTGCCATCAGGCCAGCCCTGGACAGGGTAGATGGCTACACCTTC
TRBJ2-5	13	.	TRBV24-1	.	CATSEGGQETQYF	TGTGCCACCAGTGAGGGGGGCCAAGAGACCCAGTACTTC
TRBJ2-3	16	few	TRBV4-1	TRBD2	CASSQEGGGGTDTQYF	TGCGCCAGCAGCCAAGAAGGCGGGGGGGGCACAGATACGCAGTATTTT
TRBJ2-3	17	.	TRBV7-2	.	CASSLLGRGASTDTQYF	TGTGCCAGCAGCTTGCTCGGTCGGGGGGCTAGCACAGATACGCAGTATTTT
TRBJ1-1	14	many	TRBV20-1	TRBD1	CSAPRGTGLTEAFF	TGCAGTGCCCCCAGAGGGACAGGGCTCACTGAAGCTTTCTTT
TRBJ2-7	15	.	TRBV7-8	.	CASSLIDREGYEQYF	TGTGCCAGCAGCTTAATCGACAGGGAGGGATACGAGCAGTACTTC
TRBJ1-2	12	.	TRBV20-1	.	CSATEDNYGYTF	TGCAGTGCGACGGAGGACAACTATGGCTACACCTTC
TRBJ1-2	13	.	TRBV25-1	.	CASSPGPSYGYTF	TGTGCCAGCAGTCCGGGACCGAGCTATGGCTACACCTTC